Reported below is one T cell receptor (beta chain). Its specificity is not known. Method: immunoSEQ multiplex PCR; TCRdb's copy keeps in-frame clones and lacks some. The sample lists about 90,000 clones, 91% seen once, with 0.5% in the top ten. These data come from a study of graft-versus-host responses after intestinal transplantation. Across the whole study: For around 3 years after anti-thymocyte globulin induction, all recipients took tacrolimus and steroids. Points from the study as a whole: The study associated peak circulating GvH clone levels with early post-transplant HvG declines.

The CDR3 is made up of 16 amino acids. V shed 5 bases, J shed 0 bases, and the junction held 6 bases outside the gene matches. Germline V gives CDR1 SGHVS, CDR2 FQNEAQ. V and J are TRBV7-8 and TRBJ2-3, with 9 bases identical to TRBD2. Material: unstimulated CD8+ T cells sorted from spleen or lymph node cells, obtained before intestinal transplant. This clonotype was obtained from a human donor who received an intestinal transplant. CDR3 in amino acids: CASSPTSGYSTDTQYF. The DNA of the CDR3 is TGTGCCAGCAGCCCCACTAGCGGGTACAGCACAGATACGCAGTATTTT.